Described below is a single TCR beta chain sequence and its context. The antigen is not known. Generated by immunoSEQ multiplex PCR, the TCRdb table keeps only in-frame clones and is missing some. The sample has about 150,000 clones, approximately 90% seen once. This sample was included in a study of T cell responses to AZD1222 COVID-19 vaccine. Second-dose intervals near 4 or 12 weeks were combined. Whole-study results and caveats: Seropositive at baseline were only a handful of AZD1222 recipients. Across spike, vaccine-associated CD4 TCRs were found, dominant at 160-218 and 743-854. Breadth and depth of Spike-specific TCRs rose after two AZD1222 doses.

CDR3 size: 14 residues. The germline V gene has CDR1 MNHEY and CDR2 SMNVEV (reference sequence). With V trimmed by 2 bases and J by 6 bases, 7 bases remained unmatched. Sample: peripheral blood, taken 28 days after the second AZD1222 dose. This clonotype was sampled from an adult who received the AZD1222 COVID-19 vaccine. The chain is built from TRBV27 and TRBJ2-7; 7 nucleotides line up with TRBD1. Written as DNA, the CDR3 is TGTGCCAGCAGTTTAGCCTGGACAGGCTCCGAGCAGTACTTC. This codes for CASSLAWTGSEQYF.